Here is one T cell receptor beta chain with its context. What it binds is not known. V was pared by 3 bases and J by 8 bases, with 4 bases between. The V gene's germline CDR1 is SQVTM and CDR2 ANQGSEA. CDR3 length equals 9 residues. The record originates from a study of tissue T cells after allogeneic stem cell transplantation. Study as a whole: Several unmodified and three CD34-selected T-cell-depleted grafts went to graft-versus-host disease patients.

The study, taken as a whole, reports: Blood and spleen captured only part of the tissue TCR repertoire.

Adult allogeneic hematopoietic cell transplant recipients with steroid-refractory graft-versus-host disease were prospectively enrolled for research autopsy. TCRbeta CDR3 was sequenced at survey depth with template counts. Clones were sequenced by immunoSEQ multiplex PCR, and TCRdb holds only the in-frame ones, with some missing. Of 2,800 or so clones listed, 50% to 65% were seen once; the top ten hold 22%. The specimen comprised duodenal tissue, sampled at autopsy. This TCR was sampled from a male patient aged 60 or over with steroid-refractory graft-versus-host disease after an allogeneic stem cell transplant. Some T cells may have originated in the graft donor. This chain connects TRBV29-1 to TRBJ1-1; unclear D gene. The CDR3 loop is CSVDREAFF. The CDR3 region has the DNA TGCAGCGTTGATCGGGAAGCTTTCTTT.